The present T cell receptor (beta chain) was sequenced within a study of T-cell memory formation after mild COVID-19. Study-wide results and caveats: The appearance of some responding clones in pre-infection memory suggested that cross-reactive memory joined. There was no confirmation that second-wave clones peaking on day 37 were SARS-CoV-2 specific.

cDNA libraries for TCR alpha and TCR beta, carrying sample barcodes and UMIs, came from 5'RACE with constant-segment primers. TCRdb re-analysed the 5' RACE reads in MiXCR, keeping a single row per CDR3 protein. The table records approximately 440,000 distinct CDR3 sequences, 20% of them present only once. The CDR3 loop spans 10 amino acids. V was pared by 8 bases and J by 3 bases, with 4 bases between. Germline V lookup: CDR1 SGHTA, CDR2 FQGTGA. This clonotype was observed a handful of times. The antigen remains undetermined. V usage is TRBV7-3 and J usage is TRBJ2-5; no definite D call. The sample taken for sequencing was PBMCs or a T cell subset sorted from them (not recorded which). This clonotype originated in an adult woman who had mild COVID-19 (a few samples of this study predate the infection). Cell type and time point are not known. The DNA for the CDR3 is TGTGCCAGCTGGGAAGAGACCCAGTACTTC. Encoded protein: CASWEETQYF.